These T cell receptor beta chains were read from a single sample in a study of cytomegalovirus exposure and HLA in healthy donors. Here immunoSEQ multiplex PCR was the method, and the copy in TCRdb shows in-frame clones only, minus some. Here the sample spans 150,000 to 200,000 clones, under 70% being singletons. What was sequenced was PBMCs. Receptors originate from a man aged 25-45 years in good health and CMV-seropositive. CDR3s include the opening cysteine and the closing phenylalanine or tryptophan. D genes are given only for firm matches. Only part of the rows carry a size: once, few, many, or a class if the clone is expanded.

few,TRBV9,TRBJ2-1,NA,CASTRGVQSSYNEQFF,TGTGCCAGCACCCGCGGAGTTCAAAGCTCCTACAATGAGCAGTTCTTC
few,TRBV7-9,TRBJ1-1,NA,CASSLMGGVGGTEAFF,TGTGCCAGCAGCTTAATGGGAGGGGTCGGAGGGACTGAAGCTTTCTTT
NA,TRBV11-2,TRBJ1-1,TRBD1,CASSSSWDRGTEAFF,TGTGCCAGCAGCTCTAGTTGGGACAGGGGGACTGAAGCTTTCTTT
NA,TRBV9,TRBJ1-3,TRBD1,CASSQQTGLGNTIYF,TGTGCCAGCAGCCAACAGACAGGGTTGGGAAACACCATATATTTT
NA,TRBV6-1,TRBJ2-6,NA,CASSGRFGILGANVLTF,TGTGCCAGCAGTGGGCGGTTCGGAATCCTTGGGGCCAACGTCCTGACTTTC
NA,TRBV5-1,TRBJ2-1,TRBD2,CASSSIAGGPDEQFF,TGCGCCAGCAGCTCAATAGCGGGAGGCCCGGATGAGCAGTTCTTC
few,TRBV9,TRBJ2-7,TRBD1,CASSETGYYEQYF,TGTGCCAGCTCAGAGACAGGGTACTACGAGCAGTACTTC
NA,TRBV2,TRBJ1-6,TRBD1,CASRWDRGNSPLHF,TGTGCCAGCAGGTGGGACAGGGGTAATTCACCCCTCCACTTT
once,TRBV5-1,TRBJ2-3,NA,CASSPTSWGTDTQYF,TGCGCCAGCAGCCCGACATCGTGGGGCACAGATACGCAGTATTTT
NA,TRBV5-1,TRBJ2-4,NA,CASSLDSKNIQYF,TGCGCCAGCAGCTTGGACAGCAAAAACATTCAGTACTTC
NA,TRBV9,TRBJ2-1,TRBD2,CASSSPRAGDLDEQFF,TGTGCCAGCAGCTCCCCCCGGGCGGGAGATCTCGATGAGCAGTTCTTC
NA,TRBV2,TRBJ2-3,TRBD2,CASSEGASSGVGDTQYF,TGTGCCAGCAGTGAAGGGGCCTCTAGCGGGGTTGGGGATACGCAGTATTTT
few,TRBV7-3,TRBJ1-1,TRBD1,CASSDRVGTEAFF,TGTGCCAGCAGCGACAGGGTGGGCACTGAAGCTTTCTTT
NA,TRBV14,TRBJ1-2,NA,CASSHLNVGYSYGYTF,TGTGCCAGCAGCCACCTAAACGTTGGTTATAGCTATGGCTACACCTTC
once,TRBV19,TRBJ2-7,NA,CASSDSYEQYF,TGTGCCAGTAGCGACAGCTACGAGCAGTACTTC
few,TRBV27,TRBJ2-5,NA,CASGVRGYQETQYF,TGTGCCAGCGGGGTGAGGGGGTACCAAGAGACCCAGTACTTC
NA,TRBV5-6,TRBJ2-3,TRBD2,CASSAGPGLGSDTQYF,TGTGCCAGCAGCGCAGGGCCGGGACTAGGTTCAGATACGCAGTATTTT